This T cell receptor beta chain was recovered during a study of regulatory T cells in long-lasting Graves disease. About the research overall: Graves' patients with a new diagnosis had received antithyroid drugs under 3 months.

The germline CDR1 and CDR2 sequences are SGHRS and YFSETQ. With 1 base removed from V and 4 bases from J, the gap between germline ends came to 11 bases. CDR3 length equals 14 residues. This clonotype has a count of ten or more. Its antigen is as yet unknown. Arm-PCR of CDR3 regions with iRepertoire HTBI primers generated TCR beta libraries. MiXCR, applied by TCRdb to the multiplex PCR reads, yields one record per CDR3 protein. The data show around 500,000 distinct CDR3 sequences, around 16% seen once. The study's findings and limits: Preferential use of TRBV28, TRBJ1-2 and TRBJ2-5 was seen in persistent disease.

The time point denotes: newly diagnosed GD, antithyroid drugs for less than 3 months. There was RNA extracted from PBMCs, and the TCR library was made from it. These same records also appear under a second study, on T cells in Graves' hyperthyroidism and ophthalmopathy. According to that study: HTBI primers were employed in a first-round RT-PCR of the TCR CDR3.

The receptor comes from a woman aged 40-65 years with Graves disease. V is TRBV5-1 and J is TRBJ1-1; D is possibly TRBD1 (5 bases). This material consisted of peripheral blood mononuclear cells (PBMCs), taken at new diagnosis, from a patient treated with antithyroid drugs. The CDR3 spells CASSLRDRPTEAFF. The CDR3 DNA reads TGCGCCAGCAGCTTGCGGGACCGCCCCACTGAAGCTTTCTTT. The variable domain in full, completed from reference TRBV5-1 and TRBJ1-1, reads KAGVTQTPRYLIKTRGQQVTLSCSPISGHRSVSWYQQTPGQGLQFLFEYFSETQRNKGNFPGRFSGRQFSNSRSEMNVSTLELGDSALYLCASSLRDRPTEAFFGQGTRLTVV.